The clone carrying this TCR beta chain was recorded only once. These data originate in a study of blood T cell repertoires in COVID-19. The assay was immunoSEQ multiplex PCR, and TCRdb's table has in-frame clones only and misses some. The sample lists about 250,000 clones; just over 85% were seen once. This CDR3 has 14 amino acids. The ends lost 7 bases at V and 3 bases at J; junction bases unmatched: 6. Germline V gives CDR1 LNHNV, CDR2 YYDKDF (reference sequence). The clonotype originates from a middle-aged man who had recovered from COVID-19. The chain couples TRBV15 to TRBJ2-7; 10 bases are shared with TRBD1. Input material: PBMCs or T cells enriched from blood (not recorded which). The CDR3 DNA is TGTGCCACCACCCGGGACAGGGGCCGCTACGAGCAGTACTTC. Translation gives CATTRDRGRYEQYF. Full variable domain (rest looked up from reference TRBV15 and TRBJ2-7): DAMVIQNPRYQVTQFGKPVTLSCSQTLNHNVMYWYQQKSSQAPKLLFHYYDKDFNNEADTPDNFQSRRPNTSFCFLDIRSPGLGDTAMYLCATTRDRGRYEQYFGPGTRLTVT.